A single TCR beta chain is shown here with its context. Its antigen is undetermined. This specimen comes from a study of OX40 agonist ivuxolimab in advanced cancers. Study at large: Three patients showed partial responses: one hepatocellular carcinoma and two cutaneous melanoma cases. Study findings and constraints: No determination was made of the antigen specificity of the expanded peripheral T cells. CD4+ and CD8+ T cells in blood underwent clonal expansion by week 6 at 0.1 to 3.0 mg/kg.

Using immunoSEQ multiplex PCR, the repertoire was profiled, and TCRdb retains in-frame clones only, with some absent. The table has some 80,000 clones, roughly 90% seen once; the top ten hold more than 0.65%. Trimming stripped 4 bases from V and 2 bases from J, with 13 bases between. Germline V CDR1 and CDR2: SGHDT, YYEEEE. CDR3 length equals 15 residues. V gene TRBV5-6 combines with J gene TRBJ2-1; D not certain. The specimen was CD4+ or CD8+ T cells sorted from blood, collected in a trial of the OX40 agonist ivuxolimab. This receptor was identified in an adult with an advanced solid tumor such as melanoma, head and neck, liver or kidney cancer. CDR3 amino acids: CASSPGLLPYNEQFF. Written as DNA, the CDR3 is TGTGCCAGCAGCCCTGGGCTCCTCCCCTACAATGAGCAGTTCTTC.